Listed below are T cell receptor beta chains from one sample, sequenced in a study of T cell clones after liver transplantation. Sequenced by immunoSEQ multiplex PCR; TCRdb stores in-frame clones only, minus some. Of 90,000 to 120,000 clones in the sample, 82% were seen once. The sequenced sample was CD4+ T cells from blood, obtained before liver transplant. The receptors here all came from a human donor who received a liver transplant. Both conserved end residues are part of each CDR3. A D gene is named only where the DNA matches it firmly. Clone size is stated in some rows and not others, as once, few, many or a class when expanded.

clone size	V gene	J gene	D gene	CDR3 protein	CDR3 DNA
-	TRBV19	TRBJ1-5	-	CASNSQGYNQPQHF	TGTGCCAGTAACTCGCAGGGATACAATCAGCCCCAGCATTTT
-	TRBV28	TRBJ1-3	-	CASSLTGSGNTIYF	TGTGCCAGCAGTCTCACAGGGTCCGGAAACACCATATATTTT
-	TRBV28	TRBJ2-7	-	CASSSGLYEQYF	TGTGCCAGCAGTTCGGGACTTTACGAGCAGTACTTC
-	TRBV11-1	TRBJ1-5	-	CASSLGGPGNQPQHF	TGTGCCAGCAGCTTAGGGGGGCCGGGGAATCAGCCCCAGCATTTT
-	TRBV11-2	TRBJ1-5	-	CASSLDRAVGQPQHF	TGTGCCAGCAGCTTAGACAGGGCGGTCGGTCAGCCCCAGCATTTT
-	TRBV7-9	TRBJ2-7	-	CASSQPPGHNSYEQYF	TGTGCCAGCAGCCAACCCCCGGGACACAATTCCTACGAGCAGTACTTC
-	TRBV19	TRBJ1-2	TRBD1	CASTETGQIYGYTF	TGTGCCAGTACGGAAACGGGACAGATCTATGGCTACACCTTC
-	TRBV5-8	TRBJ2-7	TRBD1	CASSLAVGGGEQYF	TGTGCCAGCAGCTTGGCCGTAGGGGGCGGCGAGCAGTACTTC
-	TRBV5-4	TRBJ2-5	-	CASSILTAWEAETQYF	TGTGCCAGCAGCATATTGACAGCCTGGGAAGCGGAGACCCAGTACTTC
-	TRBV6-5	TRBJ2-5	-	CATNRGQETQYF	TGTGCCACCAATAGAGGCCAAGAGACCCAGTACTTC
-	TRBV13	TRBJ2-3	-	CASSLGPGFLAVRDTQYF	TGTGCCAGCAGCTTGGGTCCTGGGTTCTTAGCGGTGCGGGATACGCAGTATTTT
once	TRBV18	TRBJ1-4	TRBD1	CASSPPDAGGRGRREKLFF	TGTGCCAGCTCACCACCGGATGCAGGGGGAAGGGGACGTCGCGAAAAACTGTTTTTT
many	TRBV28	TRBJ1-2	TRBD1	CASRVPGTGVGYTF	TGTGCCAGCAGAGTCCCCGGGACAGGGGTTGGCTACACCTTC
-	TRBV18	TRBJ1-5	TRBD1	CASSPRQGENQPQHF	TGTGCCAGCTCACCACGACAGGGTGAGAATCAGCCCCAGCATTTT
-	TRBV2	TRBJ2-2	-	CASSAGPGNTGELFF	TGTGCCAGCAGTGCGGGACCCGGAAACACCGGGGAGCTGTTTTTT
once	TRBV2	TRBJ2-6	-	CASRGDSSGANVLTF	TGTGCCAGCAGAGGTGACAGCTCTGGGGCCAACGTCCTGACTTTC